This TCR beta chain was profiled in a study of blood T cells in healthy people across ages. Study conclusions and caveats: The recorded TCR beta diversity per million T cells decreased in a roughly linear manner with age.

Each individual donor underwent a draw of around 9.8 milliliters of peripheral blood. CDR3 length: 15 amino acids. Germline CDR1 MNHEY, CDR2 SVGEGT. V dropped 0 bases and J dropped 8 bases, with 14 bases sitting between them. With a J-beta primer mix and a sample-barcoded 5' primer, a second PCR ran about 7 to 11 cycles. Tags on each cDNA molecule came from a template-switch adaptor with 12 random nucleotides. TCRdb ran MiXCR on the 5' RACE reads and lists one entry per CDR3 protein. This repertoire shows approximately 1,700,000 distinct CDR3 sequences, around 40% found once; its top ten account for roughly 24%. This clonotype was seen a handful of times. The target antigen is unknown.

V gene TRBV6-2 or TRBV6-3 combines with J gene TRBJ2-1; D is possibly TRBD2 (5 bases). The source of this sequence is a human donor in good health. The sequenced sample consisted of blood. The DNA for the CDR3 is TGTGCCAGCAGTTACTCGAAACTAGTAATAGATGAGCAGTTCTTC. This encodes CASSYSKLVIDEQFF.